Each of the 21 T cell receptor beta chains below was sequenced from the same sample in a study of regulatory T cells in long-lasting Graves disease. To make TCR beta libraries, researchers used iRepertoire HTBI primers and Arm-PCR of CDR3 regions. TCRdb processed the multiplex PCR reads anew with MiXCR; each CDR3 protein has one entry. Seen here are under 400,000 distinct CDR3 sequences, around 15% observed once, and the top ten hold roughly 30%. The time point denotes: newly diagnosed GD, antithyroid drugs for less than 3 months. Researchers made the TCR library from RNA that was extracted from PBMCs. The sample was also reused in another study, on T cells in Graves' hyperthyroidism and ophthalmopathy.

Sequences were derived from peripheral blood mononuclear cells (PBMCs), sampled at new diagnosis, from a patient treated with antithyroid drugs. The receptors derive from a man in his forties with Graves disease.

This clonotype has a handful of counts. V is TRBV10-3 and J is TRBJ1-4; no reliable D call. This CDR3 has 13 residues. Trimming took 4 bases from V and 5 from J, leaving 8 bases between them. Germline V CDR1 and CDR2: ENHRY, SYGVKD. The CDR3 reads CAISVQQNEKLFF. The CDR3 DNA is TGTGCCATCAGTGTACAGCAAAATGAAAAACTGTTTTTT.

In its sample, this clonotype was seen many times. V usage is TRBV5-4 and J usage is TRBJ1-1; possible D gene TRBD1, 5 bases. This CDR3 is 14 amino acids long. Trimming removed 8 bases from V and 0 bases from J, with 14 bases in between. Germline V gives CDR1 SGHNT, CDR2 YYREEE (reference sequence). DNA of the CDR3: TGTGCCAGTTACGAGACAGCGATGAACACTGAAGCTTTCTTT. Its translation: CASYETAMNTEAFF.

This clonotype was counted many times. The rearrangement joins TRBV10-3 to TRBJ1-3; D uncertain. Germline assignment: CDR1 ENHRY and CDR2 SYGVKD. V was pared by 3 bases and J by 2 bases, with 5 bases between. This CDR3 is 13 amino acids long. CDR3 bases: TGTGCCATCAGTGACAGAACTGGAAACACCATATATTTT. It codes for CAISDRTGNTIYF.

The chain combines TRBV7-2 with TRBJ1-3, with a weak D call TRBD1 (6 bases). With 2 bases removed from V and 3 bases from J, the gap between germline ends came to 14 bases. Germline CDR1 is SGHTA and CDR2 is FQGNSA. The CDR3 is made up of 16 amino acids. The CDR3 loop reads CASSLLRGAGGNTIYF. CDR3 DNA sequence: TGTGCCAGCAGCTTACTCCGGGGGGCCGGTGGAAACACCATATATTTT.

This clonotype showed up just a few times. The chain combines TRBV12-5 with TRBJ2-3, with no clear D. Germline CDR1 is LGHNT and CDR2 is FRNRAP. This CDR3 is 11 amino acids long. The V end lost 0 bases, the J end lost 5 bases, and 0 bases lay between the germline ends. CDR3 sequence (DNA): TGTGCTAGTGGTTTGGTAGATACGCAGTATTTT. Translated, it gives CASGLVDTQYF.

This clonotype was counted many times. The V gene is TRBV20-1, the J gene TRBJ2-7; D may be TRBD1 or TRBD2 (6 bases each). This CDR3 comprises 13 residues. V shed 3 bases and J shed 2 bases, with 11 bases lying between them. The germline CDR1 and CDR2 sequences are DFQATT and SNEGSKA (reference sequence). CDR3 sequence reads: CSASVGGAYEQYF. DNA of the CDR3: TGCAGTGCTAGCGTGGGGGGCGCCTACGAGCAGTACTTC.

Points on this clonotype: This likely reflects a read error, since a far larger clone is one base away. The chain is built from TRBV7-9 and TRBJ2-7; tentative D call: TRBD2 (6 bases). The J call may not be correct, given that the DNA end is closer to TRBJ2-4. CDR3 length: 13 residues. From germline, CDR1 is SEHNR and CDR2 FQNEAQ (reference sequence). In nucleotides, the CDR3 is TGTGCCAGCAGCTCCGGCGGGGAAAACATTCAGTACTTC. Amino acids: CASSSGGENIQYF.

V and J are TRBV4-2 and TRBJ2-7; D gene uncertain. Germline values: CDR1 LGHNA, CDR2 YNFKEQ. Deletions cut 1 base from V and 6 bases from J, with 16 bases between. The CDR3 is made up of 15 amino acids. The CDR3 spells CASSQVSRSPGEQYF. CDR3 sequence (DNA): TGTGCCAGCAGCCAAGTTTCACGGTCCCCCGGCGAGCAGTACTTC.

This chain links TRBV7-9 with TRBJ2-5, with D unresolved. The germline CDR1 and CDR2 sequences are SEHNR and FQNEAQ (reference sequence). V was trimmed by 5 bases and J by 2 bases, leaving 12 bases between them. The CDR3 spans 14 residues. This CDR3 is CASSPYLEQETQYF. The CDR3 coding sequence is TGTGCCAGCAGCCCGTACCTGGAACAAGAGACCCAGTACTTC.

This clonotype was counted between two and nine times. This chain uses TRBV4-3 with TRBJ2-5, with D maybe TRBD2 (6 bases). The V gene's germline CDR1 is LGHNA and CDR2 YSLEER. V shed 2 bases and J shed 5 bases, with 12 bases lying between them. This CDR3 is 14 amino acids long. The CDR3 region is CASSQRAGWETQYF. The CDR3 nucleotides read TGCGCCAGCAGCCAACGCGCGGGGTGGGAGACCCAGTACTTC.

Many counts were recorded for this clonotype. This chain joins TRBV28 and TRBJ1-2; D may be TRBD1 (5 bases). This CDR3 spans 13 amino acids. V shed 6 bases and J shed 4 bases, with 12 bases lying between them. Germline V lookup: CDR1 MDHEN, CDR2 SYDVKM. CDR3 protein: CASSQGSLYGYTF. In DNA, the CDR3 is TGTGCCAGCAGCCAGGGATCCCTCTATGGCTACACCTTC.

As regards this clonotype: An end of the junction differs from the germline gene, which may be a read error. This rearrangement joins TRBV5-1 to TRBJ2-5; TRBD1 matches at 8 bases. In germline, CDR1 is SGHRS, CDR2 YFSETQ. CDR3 length equals 16 residues. The DNA of the CDR3 is TGTGCCAGCAGCTTAAATCAGGGGGCGCCTTGGGAGACCCAGTACTTC. Translating it yields CASSLNQGAPWETQYF.

There are many counts of this clonotype. CDR3 loop: CASSLGLAGAGTGELFF. DNA of the CDR3: TGTGCCAGCAGCTTAGGACTAGCGGGGGCCGGGACCGGGGAGCTGTTTTTT. The chain joins TRBV11-2 to TRBJ2-2; TRBD2 matches at 12 bases. Germline CDR1 reads SGHAT; CDR2 reads FQNNGV. The CDR3 is 17 residues long. J gave up 5 bases and V 1 base, and 5 bases lay outside the gene matches.

This clonotype was counted many times. The rearrangement joins TRBV11-3 to TRBJ2-5, with 7 bases aligning to TRBD1. This CDR3 spans 16 amino acids. Losses at the gene ends were 5 bases for V and 4 bases for J; bases not matched to a gene: 13. From germline, CDR1 is SGHNT and CDR2 YENEEA. DNA of the CDR3: TGTGCCAGCAGCCCCAGACCCTTCAACAGGGGAGAGACCCAGTACTTC. It is translated as CASSPRPFNRGETQYF. Together with reference TRBV11-3 and TRBJ2-5, the CDR3 gives the full variable domain: EAGVVQSPRYKIIEKKQPVAFWCNPISGHNTLYWYLQNLGQGPELLIRYENEEAVDDSQLPKDRFSAERLKGVDSTLKIQPAELGDSAVYLCASSPRPFNRGETQYFGPGTRLLVL.

J is TRBJ2-7 and V is TRBV19; D may be TRBD2 (5 bases). Germline CDR1 and CDR2: LNHDA and SQIVND (reference sequence). V was cut by 10 bases and J by 1 base, with 8 bases left in between. This CDR3 comprises 11 residues. For the CDR3, the DNA is TGTGCCACCTCGGGGTCCTACGAGCAGTACTTC. Amino acid sequence: CATSGSYEQYF. Full variable domain (rest looked up from reference TRBV19 and TRBJ2-7): DGGITQSPKYLFRKEGQNVTLSCEQNLNHDAMYWYRQDPGQGLRLIYYSQIVNDFQKGDIAEGYSVSREKKESFPLTVTSAQKNPTAFYLCATSGSYEQYFGPGTRLTVT.

Regarding this clonotype: A much larger clonotype is one base distant, so this may be a read error. In DNA, the CDR3 is TGTGCCAGCAACCCCCGGGCCCATCAGCCCCAGCATTTT. Its translation is CASNPRAHQPQHF. V is TRBV28 and J is TRBJ1-5; D remains unclear. The CDR3 extends over 13 amino acids. V lost 7 bases to trimming and J lost 5 bases, with 12 bases between them. Germline V gives CDR1 MDHEN, CDR2 SYDVKM. Looking up the rest from reference TRBV28 and TRBJ1-5 gives the full variable domain: DVKVTQSSRYLVKRTGEKVFLECVQDMDHENMFWYRQDPGLGLRLIYFSYDVKMKEKGDIPEGYSVSREKKERFSLILESASTNQTSMYLCASNPRAHQPQHFGDGTRLSIL.

The genes are TRBV20-1 and TRBJ2-3; D gene ambiguous. CDR1 is DFQATT, CDR2 SNEGSKA, per germline (reference sequence). The CDR3 is 12 residues long. The germline V and J ends were trimmed by 8 bases and 4 bases, with 13 bases remaining between them. The CDR3 DNA follows: TGCAGTATAACCCCAAAGGCAGATACGCAGTATTTT. Translation gives CSITPKADTQYF.

With regard to this clonotype: This sequence may be a read error, since a much larger clone differs from it by one base. The V and J genes are TRBV20-1 and TRBJ1-3; the D is unclear. This CDR3 spans 13 amino acids. Germline CDR1 and CDR2: DFQATT and SNEGSKA (reference sequence). V was pared by 3 bases and J by 2 bases, with 8 bases between. The CDR3 region has the DNA TGCAGTGCTAGTTGGTACACTGGAAACACCATATATTTT. It yields the protein CSASWYTGNTIYF.

Regarding this clonotype: This could be a read error, since a much larger clone is one nucleotide away. This chain joins TRBV6-2 or TRBV6-3 and TRBJ1-2, with 10 nucleotides matching TRBD1. Germline lookup yields CDR1 MNHEY and CDR2 SVGEGT. J was trimmed by 0 bases and V by 5 bases; bases with no gene match: 6. CDR3 length equals 16 residues. The DNA of the CDR3 is TGTGCCAGCAGTGAGGGACAGGGGAGGTCTAACTATGGCTACACCTTC. It codes for CASSEGQGRSNYGYTF.

V usage is TRBV3-1 and J usage is TRBJ1-2; maybe TRBD1 (6 bases). The CDR3 has 14 residues. The V gene lost 2 bases and the J gene lost 5 bases, with 12 bases spanning the gap. The germline V gene encodes CDR1 LGHDT and CDR2 YNNKEL (reference sequence). As DNA, the CDR3 is TGTGCCAGCAGCCAATACAGGGATTCGTATGGCTACACCTTC. Translated: CASSQYRDSYGYTF.

This chain links TRBV5-1 with TRBJ2-2; 8 positions match TRBD2. J gave up 7 bases and V 4 bases, and 0 bases lay outside the gene matches. From germline, CDR1 is SGHRS and CDR2 YFSETQ. The length of the CDR3 is 12 residues. As DNA, the CDR3 is TGCGCCAGCAGCGGGACTAGCGGGGAGCTGTTTTTT. It encodes CASSGTSGELFF.